These T cell receptor beta chains were read from a single sample in a study of T-cell memory formation after mild COVID-19. One entry per CDR3 protein, called by TCRdb with MiXCR from the 5' RACE reads. The sample contains fewer than 250,000 distinct CDR3 sequences, 27% of which appear only once. The sequenced sample was PBMCs or a T cell subset sorted from them (not recorded which). All receptors derive from an adult woman who had mild COVID-19 (a few samples of this study predate the infection). Cell type and time point are not known. The CDR3 runs from the conserved cysteine through the conserved F or W. Each record gives: J gene, clone size, V gene, D gene, CDR3 protein, CDR3 DNA. The D gene is left open where the match is weak. The size of a clone is reported for some rows only, either as once, few or many, or as a class for expanded clones.

>TRBJ1-1|few|TRBV30|.
CAWSTQGNTEAFF
TGTGCCTGGAGTACCCAGGGGAACACTGAAGCTTTCTTT
>TRBJ2-3|few|TRBV20-1|TRBD2
CSAPEFFSGRGTDTQYF
TGCAGTGCCCCAGAGTTTTTTAGCGGGAGGGGCACAGATACGCAGTATTTT
>TRBJ2-1|.|TRBV20-1|TRBD2
CSAPGLDRSYNEQFF
TGCAGTGCTCCCGGACTAGATCGGTCCTACAATGAGCAGTTCTTC
>TRBJ1-1|.|TRBV25-1|TRBD1
CASSVQGQTEAFF
TGTGCCAGCAGTGTACAGGGGCAAACTGAAGCTTTCTTT
>TRBJ2-3|few|TRBV7-2|TRBD2
CASSLRWLAGGASTDTQYF
TGTGCCAGCAGCCTTAGGTGGCTAGCGGGAGGTGCTAGCACAGATACGCAGTATTTT
>TRBJ2-2|few|TRBV4-3|.
CASSQVPGVDGELFF
TGCGCCAGCAGCCAAGTTCCAGGGGTGGACGGGGAGCTGTTTTTT
>TRBJ2-5|few|TRBV7-8|.
CASSLAGAVSGHLQETQYF
TGTGCCAGCAGCTTAGCGGGGGCGGTTTCCGGCCATCTTCAAGAGACCCAGTACTTC
>TRBJ2-2|few|TRBV7-6|.
CASSLVGAGPNTGELFF
TGTGCCAGCAGCTTAGTGGGGGCCGGACCGAACACCGGGGAGCTGTTTTTT
>TRBJ2-1|.|TRBV12-3/TRBV12-4|TRBD2
CASSSARERGGYNEQFF
TGTGCCAGCAGTTCCGCGAGGGAGCGGGGGGGCTACAATGAGCAGTTCTTC
>TRBJ1-6|.|TRBV20-1|.
CSARVRIGGSYNSPLHF
TGCAGTGCTAGAGTTCGGATCGGAGGCTCCTATAATTCACCCCTCCACTTT
>TRBJ2-3|few|TRBV5-1|TRBD1
CASSNAGTADTQYF
TGCGCCAGCAGCAACGCCGGGACAGCAGATACGCAGTATTTT
>TRBJ1-5|.|TRBV29-1|.
CSVGQGASNQPQHF
TGCAGCGTTGGTCAGGGCGCGAGCAATCAGCCCCAGCATTTT
>TRBJ1-1|many|TRBV9|TRBD1
CASSLATGGLNTEAFF
TGTGCCAGCAGCCTCGCGACAGGGGGTCTGAACACTGAAGCTTTCTTT
>TRBJ2-7|few|TRBV30|TRBD2
CAWSDTDIKAGGPPRDSYEQYF
TGTGCCTGGAGTGACACCGATATAAAAGCGGGAGGGCCCCCACGAGACTCCTACGAGCAGTACTTC
>TRBJ2-1|few|TRBV3-1|TRBD2
CASSQVNQRGPYNEQFF
TGTGCCAGCAGCCAAGTGAATCAGCGGGGGCCCTACAATGAGCAGTTCTTC
>TRBJ2-3|few|TRBV5-1|TRBD2
CASSPWGLDTDTQYF
TGCGCCAGCAGCCCTTGGGGACTAGACACAGATACGCAGTATTTT
>TRBJ1-2|.|TRBV12-3/TRBV12-4|TRBD1
CASSLGQGAHGYTF
TGTGCCAGCAGTTTAGGACAGGGGGCGCACGGCTACACCTTC
>TRBJ2-3|many|TRBV6-1|TRBD2
CASSPRTSGTDTQYF
TGTGCCAGCAGTCCCAGGACTAGCGGGACAGATACGCAGTATTTT
>TRBJ2-7|.|TRBV5-4|TRBD1
CASSLPRGQGYNEQYF
TGTGCCAGCAGCTTACCCCGGGGACAGGGATATAACGAGCAGTACTTC
>TRBJ1-2|few|TRBV16|.
CASSQSTSGDGYTF
TGTGCCAGCAGCCAATCAACGTCAGGGGATGGCTACACCTTC
>TRBJ2-5|.|TRBV5-6|TRBD1
CASSLGDRGRVRRRREETQYF
TGTGCCAGCAGCTTGGGGGACAGGGGGCGAGTACGTAGGAGACGGGAAGAGACCCAGTACTTC
>TRBJ1-5|.|TRBV6-1|.
CASSLQGESNQPQHF
TGTGCCAGCAGCCTCCAGGGTGAAAGCAATCAGCCCCAGCATTTT
>TRBJ2-7|many|TRBV6-6|.
CASKQGAGALWQYF
TGTGCCAGCAAACAAGGGGCCGGGGCATTGTGGCAGTACTTC
>TRBJ2-1|few|TRBV7-9|.
CASSEFSQGGEQFF
TGTGCCAGCAGCGAATTTTCACAGGGAGGTGAGCAGTTCTTC
>TRBJ2-7|few|TRBV12-3/TRBV12-4|.
CASKGPTYEQYF
TGTGCCAGCAAGGGACCCACCTACGAGCAGTACTTC
>TRBJ2-1|.|TRBV7-2|.
CASSVRLRGPYNEQFF
TGTGCCAGCAGCGTACGCCTCAGGGGCCCCTACAATGAGCAGTTCTTC
>TRBJ2-2|.|TRBV6-2/TRBV6-3|.
CASGNTGELFF
TGTGCCAGCGGTAACACCGGGGAGCTGTTTTTT
>TRBJ2-1|.|TRBV5-1|TRBD2
CASSLGLAGGKSYNEQFF
TGCGCCAGCAGCTTGGGACTAGCGGGGGGAAAATCCTACAATGAGCAGTTCTTC
>TRBJ2-7|.|TRBV7-2|.
CASSFDSSYEQYF
TGTGCCAGCAGTTTTGACTCATCCTACGAGCAGTACTTC
>TRBJ1-2|.|TRBV20-1|.
CSARVRASGYTF
TGCAGTGCTAGAGTCAGGGCAAGCGGCTACACCTTC
>TRBJ2-7|once|TRBV12-3/TRBV12-4|.
CASSLRAQTYEQYF
TGTGCCAGCAGCTTGAGAGCACAAACCTACGAGCAGTACTTC
>TRBJ1-1|few|TRBV5-1|.
CASSADRFTEAFF
TGCGCCAGCAGCGCCGACAGGTTCACTGAAGCTTTCTTT
>TRBJ2-2|.|TRBV7-2|TRBD2
CASSPASGKNTGELFF
TGTGCCAGCAGCCCCGCCAGCGGGAAGAACACCGGGGAGCTGTTTTTT
>TRBJ1-5|.|TRBV28|.
CASSITGPNQPQHF
TGTGCCAGCAGTATTACAGGACCCAATCAGCCCCAGCATTTT
>TRBJ2-1|.|TRBV4-1|TRBD2
CASSYGAGGRNEQFF
TGCGCCAGCAGTTATGGTGCGGGGGGGCGTAATGAGCAGTTCTTC
>TRBJ2-5|.|TRBV7-6|.
CASSLARQETQYF
TGTGCCAGCAGCTTAGCCCGCCAAGAGACCCAGTACTTC
>TRBJ2-1|few|TRBV27|.
CASGHSSYNEQFF
TGTGCCAGCGGGCACAGCTCCTACAATGAGCAGTTCTTC
>TRBJ2-3|.|TRBV20-1|.
CGISRGPSTDTQYF
TGCGGGATCTCACGGGGACCTAGCACAGATACGCAGTATTTT
>TRBJ2-3|many|TRBV5-1|.
CASSRADTQYF
TGCGCCAGCAGCCGCGCAGATACGCAGTATTTT
>TRBJ1-5|few|TRBV2|.
CASKEGQSNQPQHF
TGTGCCAGCAAGGAGGGGCAGAGCAATCAGCCCCAGCATTTT
>TRBJ2-5|few|TRBV7-8|.
CASSLPQVAGETQYF
TGTGCCAGCAGCTTACCCCAGGTGGCGGGAGAGACCCAGTACTTC
>TRBJ1-1|few|TRBV7-9|.
CASPGRRPTEAFF
TGTGCCAGTCCGGGACGGCGGCCCACTGAAGCTTTCTTT
>TRBJ2-2|.|TRBV6-5|.
CASSPGGPAGELFF
TGTGCCAGCAGCCCTGGCGGTCCGGCCGGGGAGCTGTTTTTT
>TRBJ1-2|.|TRBV20-1|.
CSARVAAGNGYTF
TGCAGTGCTAGAGTGGCCGCCGGGAATGGCTACACCTTC
>TRBJ1-3|.|TRBV20-1|.
CSARRQVHSGNTIYF
TGCAGTGCTCGGAGACAGGTTCACTCTGGAAACACCATATATTTT
>TRBJ1-5|.|TRBV2|.
CASSEGALQPQHF
TGTGCCAGCAGTGAGGGCGCCCTACAGCCCCAGCATTTT
>TRBJ1-2|.|TRBV7-6|TRBD1
CASSLGGQTYGYTF
TGTGCCAGCAGCTTAGGGGGACAGACCTATGGCTACACCTTC
>TRBJ2-5|few|TRBV7-6|TRBD2
CASGYSGGIETQYF
TGTGCCAGCGGTTATAGCGGGGGAATAGAGACCCAGTACTTC
>TRBJ2-4|few|TRBV6-5|TRBD1
CASSRQGGIQYF
TGTGCCAGCAGCCGACAGGGGGGAATTCAGTACTTC
>TRBJ1-1|few|TRBV12-3/TRBV12-4|.
CASSLSLSRGAGTEAFF
TGTGCCAGCAGTCTCTCACTTAGTCGGGGGGCGGGCACTGAAGCTTTCTTT
>TRBJ1-1|.|TRBV6-1|.
CASSLLWGDLRTEAFF
TGTGCCAGCAGTCTCCTTTGGGGAGACCTTAGGACTGAAGCTTTCTTT
>TRBJ2-7|few|TRBV7-9|TRBD1
CASSSTQGEANYEQYF
TGTGCCAGCAGCTCGACACAGGGGGAGGCTAACTACGAGCAGTACTTC
>TRBJ2-1|.|TRBV20-1|TRBD2
CSAIIFSGGAYNEQFF
TGCAGTGCCATCATATTTAGCGGGGGCGCCTACAATGAGCAGTTCTTC
>TRBJ2-5|few|TRBV11-2|.
CASSLDPTRQETQYF
TGTGCCAGCAGCTTAGATCCCACGCGCCAAGAGACCCAGTACTTC
>TRBJ2-3|.|TRBV15|.
CATSRVGLGTDTQYF
TGTGCCACCAGCAGAGTCGGGTTAGGCACAGATACGCAGTATTTT